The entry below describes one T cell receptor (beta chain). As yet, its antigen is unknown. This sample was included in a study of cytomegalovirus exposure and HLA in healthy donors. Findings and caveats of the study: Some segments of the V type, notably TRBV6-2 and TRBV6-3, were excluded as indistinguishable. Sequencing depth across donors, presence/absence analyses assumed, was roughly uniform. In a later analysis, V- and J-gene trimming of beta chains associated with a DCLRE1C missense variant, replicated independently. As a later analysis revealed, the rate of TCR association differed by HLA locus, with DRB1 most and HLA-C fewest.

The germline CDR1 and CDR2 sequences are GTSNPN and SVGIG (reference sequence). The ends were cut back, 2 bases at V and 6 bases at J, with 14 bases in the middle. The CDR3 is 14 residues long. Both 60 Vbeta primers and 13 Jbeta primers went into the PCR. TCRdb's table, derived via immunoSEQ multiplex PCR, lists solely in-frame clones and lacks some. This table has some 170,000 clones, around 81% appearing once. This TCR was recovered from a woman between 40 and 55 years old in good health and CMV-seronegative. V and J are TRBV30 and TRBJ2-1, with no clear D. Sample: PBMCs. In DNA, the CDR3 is TGTGCCTGGAGTCAACTATCGGGTGGCAATGAGCAGTTCTTC. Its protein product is CAWSQLSGGNEQFF.